What follows is one TCR beta chain and its context. This CDR3 is built from 14 residues. The V gene's germline CDR1 is LGHNA and CDR2 YSLEER. V lost 2 bases to trimming and J lost 4 bases, with 11 bases between them. This record belongs to a study of blood T cell repertoires in COVID-19. Study-level background: From T cells, B-cell-depleted T cells, or PBMCs came the material, which was cDNA or gDNA.

Original data processing: By means of reference gene primer amplification, nucleated cell counts were estimated. Clones were read by immunoSEQ multiplex PCR, and TCRdb kept only the in-frame ones, dropping some. Clone size and V and J calls were adopted from that table, with D and trimming inferred from the DNA. Found here are about 280,000 clones, roughly 87% of them singletons; the top ten hold just under 9.5%. The J gene is TRBJ1-1, the V gene TRBV4-3; a possible D gene is TRBD1 (6 bases). This sequence originates from a man aged 18 to 29 with active or convalescent COVID-19. Sequencing was carried out using peripheral blood. The DNA of the CDR3 is TGCGCCAGCAGCCAATACGAGGGGGTCACTGAAGCTTTCTTT. It is translated as CASSQYEGVTEAFF.